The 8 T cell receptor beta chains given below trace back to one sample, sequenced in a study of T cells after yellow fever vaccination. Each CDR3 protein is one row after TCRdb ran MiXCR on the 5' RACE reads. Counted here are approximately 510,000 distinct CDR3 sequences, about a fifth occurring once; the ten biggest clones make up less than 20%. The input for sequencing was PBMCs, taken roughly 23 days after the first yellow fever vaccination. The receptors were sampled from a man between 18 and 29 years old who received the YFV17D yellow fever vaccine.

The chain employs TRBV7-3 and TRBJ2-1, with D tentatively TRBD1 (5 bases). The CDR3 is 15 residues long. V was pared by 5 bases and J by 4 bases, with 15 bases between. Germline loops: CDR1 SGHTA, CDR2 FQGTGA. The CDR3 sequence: CASSPRWGQYNEQFF. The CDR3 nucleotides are TGTGCCAGCAGCCCGCGGTGGGGCCAGTACAATGAGCAGTTCTTC.

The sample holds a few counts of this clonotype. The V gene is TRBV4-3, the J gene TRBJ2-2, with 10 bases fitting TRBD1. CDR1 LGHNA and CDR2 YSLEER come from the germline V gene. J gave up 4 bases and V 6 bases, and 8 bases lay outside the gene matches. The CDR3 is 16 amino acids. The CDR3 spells CASSPGTGVPTGELFF. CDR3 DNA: TGCGCCAGCAGTCCCGGGACAGGGGTCCCCACCGGGGAGCTGTTTTTT.

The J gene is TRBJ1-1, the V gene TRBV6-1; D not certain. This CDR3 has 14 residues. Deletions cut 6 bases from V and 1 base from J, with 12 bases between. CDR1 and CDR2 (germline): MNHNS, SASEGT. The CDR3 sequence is CASSPYRRNTEAFF. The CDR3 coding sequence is TGTGCCAGCAGCCCCTACCGGAGGAACACTGAAGCTTTCTTT.

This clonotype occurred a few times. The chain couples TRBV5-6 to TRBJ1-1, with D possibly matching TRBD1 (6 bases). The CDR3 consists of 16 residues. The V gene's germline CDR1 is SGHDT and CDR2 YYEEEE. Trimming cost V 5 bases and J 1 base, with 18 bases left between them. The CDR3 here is CASSDRPSGQNTEAFF. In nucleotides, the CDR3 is TGTGCCAGCAGTGATCGCCCCTCGGGACAGAACACTGAAGCTTTCTTT.

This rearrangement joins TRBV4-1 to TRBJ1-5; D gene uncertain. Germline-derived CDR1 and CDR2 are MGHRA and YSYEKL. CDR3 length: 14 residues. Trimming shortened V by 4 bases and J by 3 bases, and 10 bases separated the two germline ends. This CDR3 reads CASSPGELNQPQHF. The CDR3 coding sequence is TGCGCCAGCAGCCCCGGGGAACTCAATCAGCCCCAGCATTTT.

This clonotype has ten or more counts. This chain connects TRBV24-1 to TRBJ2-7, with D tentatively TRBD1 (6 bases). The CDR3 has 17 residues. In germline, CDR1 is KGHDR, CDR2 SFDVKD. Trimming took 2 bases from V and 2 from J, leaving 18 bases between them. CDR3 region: CATSDSTSSRQAYEQYV. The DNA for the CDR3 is TGTGCCACCAGTGATTCCACCTCGAGCCGACAGGCCTACGAGCAGTACGTC.

CDR3 nucleotide sequence: TGTGCCAGCAGCTTAAACGGGGGAGTTAGGAATGAGCAGTTCTTC. Residues: CASSLNGGVRNEQFF. The chain recombines TRBV7-3 with TRBJ2-1; weak D call: TRBD2 (6 bases). This CDR3 comprises 15 residues. V lost 1 base to trimming and J lost 7 bases, with 14 bases between them. Germline-derived CDR1 and CDR2 are SGHTA and FQGTGA.

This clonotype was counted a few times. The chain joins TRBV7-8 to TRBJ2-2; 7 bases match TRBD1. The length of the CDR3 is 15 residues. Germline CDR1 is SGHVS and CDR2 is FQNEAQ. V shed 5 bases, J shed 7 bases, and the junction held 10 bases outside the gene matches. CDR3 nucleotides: TGTGCCAGCAGCCTGGCCGGGACAGTACACGGGGAGCTGTTTTTT. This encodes CASSLAGTVHGELFF. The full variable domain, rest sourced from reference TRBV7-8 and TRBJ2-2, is GAGVSQSPRYKVAKRGQDVALRCDPISGHVSLFWYQQALGQGPEFLTYFQNEAQLDKSGLPSDRFFAERPEGSVSTLKIQRTQQEDSAVYLCASSLAGTVHGELFFGEGSRLTVL.